This T cell receptor (beta chain) is drawn from a study of T cells in Graves' hyperthyroidism and ophthalmopathy. Note on this clonotype: Its antigen is currently unknown.

General observations from the study: Ophthalmopathy stood apart from stable hyperthyroidism in a 13 V-J model. Median prediction lead before ophthalmopathy onset was about 6.3 months with the model.

Researchers amplified the TCR beta CDR3 regions from RNA transcripts. Carried out on the TCR CDR3, a first-round RT-PCR used the HTBI primer set. TCRdb called the multiplex PCR reads again in MiXCR, with one record for every CDR3 protein. Of around 620,000 distinct CDR3 sequences detected, more than 45% appear once; the ten largest clones hold roughly 20%. The germline V gene encodes CDR1 LNHNV and CDR2 YYDKDF (reference sequence). The V end lost 1 base, the J end lost 5 bases, and 12 bases lay between the germline ends. CDR3 length: 15 amino acids. This sequence originates from an adult woman with Graves' disease, either hyperthyroidism or ophthalmopathy (not recorded which). The sequenced sample was peripheral blood or thyroid tissue (not recorded which). This chain connects TRBV15 to TRBJ1-5, with D unresolved. CDR3 DNA sequence: TGTGCCACCAGCAGAGTATTGGGAGCTGATCAGCCCCAGCATTTT. Protein: CATSRVLGADQPQHF.